This TCR beta chain originates from a study of blood T cell repertoires in COVID-19. Study summary: Sites in the United States, Italy and Spain provided acute and convalescent COVID-19 samples.

CDR1 and CDR2 from the germline V gene are MDHEN and SYDVKM. CDR3 length equals 17 residues. Trimming took off 6 bases at V and 0 bases at J, with 20 bases between the two ends. Assay used: immunoSEQ multiplex PCR; TCRdb lists only in-frame clones, some missing. The sample has fewer than 65,000 clones; about nine tenths are singletons. The sample was peripheral blood. The chain is built from TRBV28 and TRBJ1-1; D may be TRBD1 (6 bases). The clonotype comes from a human donor with acute or convalescent COVID-19. The donor label of this sample is uncertain. CDR3 amino acids: CASRRVGAGQLNTEAFF. The CDR3 DNA follows: TGTGCCAGCAGGCGAGTAGGCGCCGGACAGTTGAACACTGAAGCTTTCTTT. The whole variable domain, filled in from reference TRBV28 and TRBJ1-1, reads DVKVTQSSRYLVKRTGEKVFLECVQDMDHENMFWYRQDPGLGLRLIYFSYDVKMKEKGDIPEGYSVSREKKERFSLILESASTNQTSMYLCASRRVGAGQLNTEAFFGQGTRLTVV.